This record looks at one T cell receptor (beta chain) sequence and its context. These data belong to a study of blood T cell repertoires in COVID-19. Study at large: Acute-phase and convalescent COVID-19 samples originated in the United States, Italy and Spain. PBMCs, B-cell-depleted T cells, or T cells provided the cDNA or gDNA that made up the material.

The study assigned cohorts using participant-reported clinical history. Profiling relied on immunoSEQ multiplex PCR, and the TCRdb table lists in-frame clones only, not all of them. The sample shows some 210,000 clones, more than 80% of them seen only once. The CDR3 sequence is 17 residues long. The ends were cut back, 5 bases at V and 9 bases at J, with 23 bases in the middle. The germline gives CDR1 PRHDT, CDR2 FYEKMQ (reference sequence). The rearrangement joins TRBV13 to TRBJ2-6, with D hard to call. This sequence was found in a man aged 40-55 years who had recovered from COVID-19. Sample: PBMCs or T cells enriched from blood (not recorded which). CDR3 protein: CASSRSLSTKSGNVLTF. As DNA, the CDR3 is TGTGCCAGCAGCCGGTCTCTGAGTACAAAGTCGGGCAACGTCCTGACTTTC.